This TCR beta chain stems from a study of T cells expressing NK-cell markers. Study-wide results and limits: Where several donors were concerned, these clonotypes also led the CD3+CD56-NKG2C+ fraction.

Notes on this clonotype: Its specificity is not known.

TCRdb reprocessed the 5' RACE reads and stores each CDR3 protein as one record, lacking DNA. This specimen shows 400,000 or so distinct CDR3 sequences; the ten leading clones hold around 11%. CDR1 is MNHEY, CDR2 SMNVEV, per germline (reference sequence). This CDR3 spans 13 amino acids. The receptor was isolated from a woman aged 50 to 60 in good health. Sequenced: blood T cells: a sorted CD56 or NKG2C T cell subset, CD4+ or CD8+ T cells, or bulk PBMC T cells (not recorded which). The chain has TRBV27 and TRBJ2-2; TCRdb outputs TRBD1, but without DNA this stays unchecked. The CDR3 here is CASSLGHAGELFF.